The 30 T cell receptor beta chains listed next were all sequenced from one sample in a study of blood T cell repertoires in COVID-19. Sequencing used immunoSEQ multiplex PCR; TCRdb keeps in-frame clones, though not all of them. The sample lists approximately 210,000 clones, about 88% occurring once. The specimen sequenced was peripheral blood. These receptors all stem from a man between 70 and 80 years old with acute or convalescent COVID-19.

V and J are TRBV3-1 (or the pseudogene TRBV3-2) and TRBJ2-3; no clear D. Germline V gene lookup returns CDR1 LGHDT and CDR2 YNNKEL (reference sequence). This CDR3 comprises 16 residues. Trimming pared 4 bases from V and 0 bases from J, leaving 14 bases between. The CDR3 loop is CASSPQGSSSTDTQYF. In DNA, the CDR3 is TGTGCCAGCAGCCCTCAAGGTAGCTCAAGCACAGATACGCAGTATTTT.

In this sample, this clone turned up many times. The chain is built from TRBV6-6 and TRBJ1-1, with 7 bases matching TRBD1. The CDR3 consists of 16 residues. J gave up 4 bases and V 5 bases, and 13 bases lay outside the gene matches. CDR1 and CDR2 from the germline V gene are MNHNY and SVGAGI (reference sequence). CDR3 DNA: TGTGCCAGCAGTACTAAGACAGGGCGTCCGAGCACTGAAGCTTTCTTT. It codes for CASSTKTGRPSTEAFF.

This rearrangement joins TRBV27 to TRBJ1-6; D gene uncertain. Trimming stripped 8 bases from V and 14 bases from J, with 28 bases between. Germline V gene lookup returns CDR1 MNHEY and CDR2 SMNVEV (reference sequence). The CDR3 is 16 amino acids. The CDR3, as DNA: TGTGCCAGCTCCGAACTCGCCGGGCGAGGGAGAATCTCCCTCCACTTT. Translated: CASSELAGRGRISLHF.

The CDR3 is CASSQVRSGNYGYTF. The CDR3 region has the DNA TGCGCCAGCAGCCAAGTGAGGTCAGGGAACTATGGCTACACCTTC. This chain links TRBV4-3 with TRBJ1-2; D might be TRBD1 (5 bases). The CDR3 is 15 amino acids. V lost 1 base, J lost 2 bases, and 11 bases lay in between. CDR1 and CDR2 from the germline V gene are LGHNA and YSLEER.

The rearrangement uses TRBV14 and TRBJ2-1; TRBD2 matches 7 bases. The CDR3 runs to 16 residues. Trimming cost V 0 bases and J 5 bases; bases outside gene matches: 7. Germline V gives CDR1 SGHDN, CDR2 FVKESK. CDR3 nucleotides: TGTGCCAGCAGCCAAGAACGGGGGAGGGCTAACAATGAGCAGTTCTTC. Protein: CASSQERGRANNEQFF.

The chain recombines TRBV6-2 or TRBV6-3 with TRBJ2-2; possibly TRBD1 for D (5 bases). Germline V CDR1 and CDR2: MNHEY, SVGEGT. Trimming pared 6 bases from V and 5 bases from J, leaving 13 bases between. This CDR3 has 14 amino acids. CDR3 amino acids: CASSLGLDTGELFF. The CDR3 region has the DNA TGTGCCAGCAGCCTGGGGCTAGATACCGGGGAGCTGTTTTTT.

This clone was picked up one time. V gene TRBV3-1 (or the pseudogene TRBV3-2) combines with J gene TRBJ1-1; 8 bases line up with TRBD1. The CDR3 has 15 amino acids. The V and J ends lost 0 bases and 1 base, in that order; junction bases with no gene match: 1. Germline V gene sequence: CDR1 LGHDT, CDR2 YNNKEL (reference sequence). In DNA form, the CDR3 reads TGTGCCAGCAGCCAAGATACAGGGGGGAACACTGAAGCTTTCTTT. Its translation: CASSQDTGGNTEAFF.

The chain employs TRBV28 and TRBJ1-5; unclear D gene. The CDR3 has 15 amino acids. V lost 7 bases and J 9 bases, leaving 22 bases between the germline ends. Germline assignment: CDR1 MDHEN and CDR2 SYDVKM. For the CDR3, the DNA is TGTGCCAGCATGTCTACTGGGGAGGCTGGGGTGCCCCAGCATTTT. It yields the protein CASMSTGEAGVPQHF.

The rearrangement uses TRBV25-1 and TRBJ2-7; D ambiguous. The CDR3 is made up of 15 amino acids. Germline CDR1 and CDR2: MGHDK and SYGVNS. V lost 2 bases, J lost 7 bases, and 18 bases lay in between. CDR3 nucleotide sequence: TGTGCCAGCAGTGAAGGTACCTTCAGTACGCGGGAGCAGTACTTC. Protein sequence: CASSEGTFSTREQYF.

The chain employs TRBV6-5 and TRBJ1-2; no firm D call. Germline V lookup: CDR1 MNHEY, CDR2 SVGAGI. Trimming cost V 6 bases and J 4 bases, with 12 bases left between them. This CDR3 region has 13 residues. For the CDR3, the DNA is TGTGCCAGCAGCCCCGGGAGGACCTATGGCTACACCTTC. Translation gives CASSPGRTYGYTF.

The rearrangement joins TRBV25-1 to TRBJ2-7; D is unclear. Germline CDR1 MGHDK, CDR2 SYGVNS. Trimming shortened V by 3 bases and J by 4 bases, and 7 bases separated the two germline ends. This CDR3 spans 12 amino acids. In DNA, the CDR3 is TGTGCCAGCAGTGAGGGCAGGTACGAGCAGTACTTC. It yields the protein CASSEGRYEQYF.

The chain couples TRBV7-3 to TRBJ2-1, with D perhaps matching TRBD2 (6 bases). The CDR3 is made up of 14 amino acids. The germline CDR1 and CDR2 sequences are SGHTA and FQGTGA. V was shortened by 4 bases and J by 4 bases, with 11 bases between the two germline ends. The CDR3 region is CASSYGTSYNEQFF. The CDR3 bases are TGTGCCAGCAGCTACGGGACTTCTTACAATGAGCAGTTCTTC.

The genes are TRBV4-3 and TRBJ1-4; unclear D gene. The germline V and J ends were trimmed by 0 bases and 5 bases, with 10 bases remaining between them. The CDR3 length is 15 residues. From germline, CDR1 is LGHNA and CDR2 YSLEER. The CDR3 reads CASSQDGRPNEKLFF. In nucleotides, the CDR3 is TGCGCCAGCAGCCAAGATGGGAGGCCAAATGAAAAACTGTTTTTT.

The genes are TRBV9 and TRBJ1-2, with D hard to call. The V end lost 0 bases, the J end lost 3 bases, and 12 bases lay between the germline ends. The germline V gene encodes CDR1 SGDLS and CDR2 YYNGEE. This CDR3 region has 15 residues. This chain's CDR3 is CASSVGLTIDYGYTF. CDR3 nucleotides: TGTGCCAGCAGCGTAGGACTGACTATTGACTATGGCTACACCTTC. Using reference TRBV9 and TRBJ1-2 for the parts outside the CDR3, the full variable domain is DSGVTQTPKHLITATGQRVTLRCSPRSGDLSVYWYQQSLDQGLQFLIQYYNGEERAKGNILERFSAQQFPDLHSELNLSSLELGDSALYFCASSVGLTIDYGYTFGSGTRLTVV.

The chain uses TRBV7-3 and TRBJ2-5, with TRBD1 as a possible D gene (5 bases). Germline V gene data show CDR1 as SGHTA and CDR2 as FQGTGA. Trimming shortened V by 2 bases and J by 2 bases, and 18 bases separated the two germline ends. CDR3 length: 17 amino acids. The CDR3 region has the DNA TGTGCCAGCAGCTTAGGGTTGGCAGGGCCCCATCAAGAGACCCAGTACTTC. Amino acids: CASSLGLAGPHQETQYF.

The chain carries TRBV11-2 and TRBJ2-7; TRBD2 matches 11 bases. Germline V gives CDR1 SGHAT, CDR2 FQNNGV. The ends lost 5 bases at V and 7 bases at J; junction bases unmatched: 19. The CDR3 sequence is 18 residues long. The CDR3 DNA sequence: TGTGCCAGCAGCCCCCTTTTGGGTAGCGGGAGGGCGAGGAGTGAGCAGTACTTC. This sequence encodes CASSPLLGSGRARSEQYF.

The DNA for the CDR3 is TGTGCCAGCACCGCTAGCGGGATTTACTACGAGCAGTACTTC. Translation: CASTASGIYYEQYF. The chain joins TRBV6-6 to TRBJ2-7; TRBD2 matches at 9 bases. Unmatched junction bases numbered 7, after V lost 7 bases and J lost 3 bases. The CDR3 loop spans 14 amino acids. Germline assignment: CDR1 MNHNY and CDR2 SVGAGI (reference sequence).

Regarding this clone: This sample includes further DNA sequences coding for the same CDR3. The rearrangement uses TRBV5-1 and TRBJ2-1; TRBD2 aligns across 10 bases. Germline CDR1 and CDR2: SGHRS and YFSETQ. V shed 2 bases and J 4 bases; nucleotides not matched to a gene: 6. This CDR3 has 16 amino acids. The CDR3 DNA follows: TGCGCCAGCAGCTTAGCGGGAGGGTCAAGTTACAATGAGCAGTTCTTC. Its protein is CASSLAGGSSYNEQFF.

This chain joins TRBV7-2 and TRBJ2-3, with TRBD2 matching 7 bases. The V and J ends lost 1 base and 5 bases, in that order; junction bases with no gene match: 3. The CDR3 consists of 14 residues. Germline lookup yields CDR1 SGHTA and CDR2 FQGNSA. CDR3 DNA: TGTGCCAGCAGCTTAGGGATAGCGGGAGATACGCAGTATTTT. This sequence encodes CASSLGIAGDTQYF.

The J gene is TRBJ1-5, the V gene TRBV5-8; no clear D gene. V shed 2 bases and J shed 1 base, with 10 bases lying between them. CDR1 is SGHTS and CDR2 is YDEGEE in the germline V gene. This CDR3 spans 15 amino acids. The CDR3 coding sequence is TGTGCCAGCAGCTTACAGATGAAAAGCAATCAGCCCCAGCATTTT. As protein: CASSLQMKSNQPQHF.

This chain uses TRBV18 with TRBJ1-2; the D is unclear. CDR1 is KGHSH, CDR2 LQKENI, per germline. Trimming stripped 0 bases from V and 0 bases from J, with 2 bases between. The CDR3 loop spans 13 amino acids. This CDR3 reads CASSPPANYGYTF. The CDR3 nucleotides read TGTGCCAGCTCACCACCCGCTAACTATGGCTACACCTTC.

The chain joins TRBV18 to TRBJ2-1, with 11 bases identical to TRBD2. Unmatched junction bases numbered 9, after V lost 6 bases and J lost 8 bases. Germline V gene sequence: CDR1 KGHSH, CDR2 LQKENI. This CDR3 has 15 amino acids. The CDR3 loop is CASSPYSGRADEQFF. The CDR3 DNA sequence: TGTGCCAGCTCCCCGTATAGCGGGAGGGCCGATGAGCAGTTCTTC.

The chain carries TRBV15 and TRBJ2-3; D possibly corresponds to TRBD2 (6 bases). CDR3 size: 15 residues. V lost 3 bases, J lost 5 bases, and 15 bases lay in between. CDR1 and CDR2 from the germline V gene are LNHNV and YYDKDF (reference sequence). The CDR3: CATSRSPGVEDTQYF. CDR3 nucleotide sequence: TGTGCCACCAGCAGGTCCCCGGGAGTGGAAGATACGCAGTATTTT.

The rearrangement uses TRBV27 and TRBJ2-1, with D possibly TRBD2 on 5 matching bases. CDR1 is MNHEY, CDR2 SMNVEV, per germline (reference sequence). V lost 4 bases and J lost 8, with 12 bases in between. This CDR3 has 13 residues. CDR3 coding DNA: TGTGCCAGCAGTTACGATGAGAGGGATGAGCAGTTCTTC. It encodes CASSYDERDEQFF.

This chain joins TRBV10-3 and TRBJ2-1; 10 bases agree with TRBD2. Germline-derived CDR1 and CDR2 are ENHRY and SYGVKD. V gave up 3 bases and J gave up 9 bases; unmatched junction bases: 5. The CDR3 runs to 14 residues. The chain's CDR3 is CAISDSRTSGEQFF. In nucleotides, the CDR3 is TGTGCCATCAGTGACTCTAGGACTAGCGGTGAGCAGTTCTTC.

This clone has only one observation. V is TRBV6-5 and J is TRBJ2-2, with 7 positions matching TRBD2. The CDR3 sequence is 16 residues long. Germline CDR1 MNHEY, CDR2 SVGAGI. J gave up 5 bases and V 4 bases, and 10 bases lay outside the gene matches. CDR3: CASSSPAGVKTGELFF. In DNA form, the CDR3 reads TGTGCCAGCAGTTCCCCCGCGGGAGTAAAGACCGGGGAGCTGTTTTTT.

The chain is built from TRBV14 and TRBJ2-2, with D possibly matching TRBD1 (6 bases). Germline V gives CDR1 SGHDN, CDR2 FVKESK. Trimming removed 8 bases from V and 1 base from J, with 11 bases in between. CDR3 size: 14 residues. CDR3 nucleotide sequence: TGTGCCAGCGGAACACAGGGGAACACCGGGGAGCTGTTTTTT. Amino acids: CASGTQGNTGELFF.

V usage is TRBV5-1 and J usage is TRBJ2-5, with D tentatively TRBD2 (6 bases). Germline loops: CDR1 SGHRS, CDR2 YFSETQ. V was clipped by 4 bases and J by 5 bases, with 15 bases between them. The CDR3 sequence is 14 residues long. CDR3 bases: TGCGCCAGCAGCCTCCGGGACTCGGCGGAGACCCAGTACTTC. Amino acids: CASSLRDSAETQYF.

The rearrangement joins TRBV7-9 to TRBJ1-1; 9 bases fit TRBD1. The CDR3 sequence is 14 residues long. The V gene's germline CDR1 is SEHNR and CDR2 FQNEAQ (reference sequence). With 5 bases clipped from V and 4 bases from J, the junction kept 5 bases outside the gene matches. The CDR3 loop reads CASSRRQGVTEAFF. Here the CDR3 DNA reads TGTGCCAGCAGCAGAAGACAGGGGGTCACTGAAGCTTTCTTT.

The genes are TRBV7-3 and TRBJ2-1, with TRBD2 matching 11 bases. CDR1 and CDR2 from the germline V gene are SGHTA and FQGTGA. V dropped 5 bases and J dropped 3; count of bases not matched to a gene: 6. The CDR3 extends over 16 amino acids. CDR3 in amino acids: CASSLSGTSGYNEQFF. The CDR3 DNA reads TGTGCCAGCAGCCTAAGCGGGACTAGCGGCTACAATGAGCAGTTCTTC. The full variable domain, in which reference TRBV7-3 and TRBJ2-1 provide the parts outside the CDR3, is GAGVSQTPSNKVTEKGKYVELRCDPISGHTALYWYRQSLGQGPEFLIYFQGTGAADDSGLPNDRFFAVRPEGSVSTLKIQRTERGDSAVYLCASSLSGTSGYNEQFFGPGTRLTVL.